These T cell receptor beta chains were read from a single sample in a study of beta chain features in type 1 diabetes. This table comes from immunoSEQ multiplex PCR, and its TCRdb copy is limited to in-frame clones, with some not included. This table has around 40,000 clones, just over 50% appearing once. Sequenced material: Tregs from blood. All receptors come from a woman between 18 and 29 years old in good health. Both conserved end residues are part of each CDR3. A D gene is named only where the DNA matches it firmly. Size tells how often a clone was seen (once, few, many) or the class of an expanded clone, and some rows leave it out.

abundance: NA; j_gene: TRBJ2-3; d_gene: TRBD2; v_gene: TRBV7-3; CDR3nt: TGTGCCAGCAGCTTAAGCCCTAGCGGTAGCACAGATACGCAGTATTTT; CDR3aa: CASSLSPSGSTDTQYF
abundance: NA; j_gene: TRBJ1-4; d_gene: NA; v_gene: TRBV7-2; CDR3nt: TGTGCCAGCAGCCGGGGGAATGAAAAACTGTTTTTT; CDR3aa: CASSRGNEKLFF
abundance: NA; j_gene: TRBJ2-7; d_gene: TRBD2; v_gene: TRBV5-4; CDR3nt: TGTGCCAGCAGCTCGGCCCCGACTAGCGGGAGAGGGTTGTACGAGCAGTACTTC; CDR3aa: CASSSAPTSGRGLYEQYF
abundance: NA; j_gene: TRBJ2-4; d_gene: NA; v_gene: TRBV18; CDR3nt: TGTGCCAGCTCACCACGGGGGGTCGGGAGTTTCAACATTCAGTACTTC; CDR3aa: CASSPRGVGSFNIQYF
abundance: NA; j_gene: TRBJ2-7; d_gene: NA; v_gene: TRBV18; CDR3nt: TGTGCCAGCTCACCTATTAAGACAGAAGCCTACGAGCAGTACTTC; CDR3aa: CASSPIKTEAYEQYF
abundance: NA; j_gene: TRBJ2-7; d_gene: NA; v_gene: TRBV2; CDR3nt: TGTGCCAGCAGTGACAGGGACAAGATTTACGAGCAGTACTTC; CDR3aa: CASSDRDKIYEQYF
abundance: NA; j_gene: TRBJ2-7; d_gene: TRBD2; v_gene: TRBV5-6; CDR3nt: TGTGCCAGCAGTCAAGCGACTAGCGGGATCCATGAGGAGCAGTACTTC; CDR3aa: CASSQATSGIHEEQYF
abundance: NA; j_gene: TRBJ2-7; d_gene: TRBD2; v_gene: TRBV7-2; CDR3nt: TGTGCCAGCAGCCCCTCCCCGGCGGGAGGCAGGTCCCACGAGCAGTACTTC; CDR3aa: CASSPSPAGGRSHEQYF
abundance: NA; j_gene: TRBJ2-7; d_gene: TRBD2; v_gene: TRBV27; CDR3nt: TGTGCCAGCAGTTCGACTAGCGGGGGAAACACACAGCACTTC; CDR3aa: CASSSTSGGNTQHF
abundance: NA; j_gene: TRBJ1-2; d_gene: TRBD1; v_gene: TRBV19; CDR3nt: TGTGCCAGTAGTATAAGGCACAGGGGACGATATGGCTACACCTTC; CDR3aa: CASSIRHRGRYGYTF
abundance: NA; j_gene: TRBJ1-5; d_gene: TRBD1; v_gene: TRBV18; CDR3nt: TGTGCCAGCTCACCACCGCTGACAGGGCAGGGTCAGCCCCAGCATTTT; CDR3aa: CASSPPLTGQGQPQHF
abundance: few; j_gene: TRBJ1-2; d_gene: TRBD1; v_gene: TRBV5-4; CDR3nt: TGTGCCAGCAGCCCGAAGAGGACAGGCGGCTCCTATGGCTACACCTTC; CDR3aa: CASSPKRTGGSYGYTF
abundance: once; j_gene: TRBJ2-3; d_gene: NA; v_gene: TRBV28; CDR3nt: TGTGCCAGCAGTTCCACAGGGCGGTTCTTCTCCTATTTT; CDR3aa: CASSSTGRFFSYF
abundance: NA; j_gene: TRBJ2-2; d_gene: NA; v_gene: TRBV5-5; CDR3nt: TGTGCCAGCAGCTTGGCCGGGGGACGGTCGAACACCGGGGAGCTGTTTTTT; CDR3aa: CASSLAGGRSNTGELFF
abundance: NA; j_gene: TRBJ2-1; d_gene: TRBD2; v_gene: TRBV4-2; CDR3nt: TGTGCCAGCAGCCAAGTGGCTAGCGGGAGTTTCAATGAGCAGTTCTTC; CDR3aa: CASSQVASGSFNEQFF
abundance: NA; j_gene: TRBJ2-1; d_gene: TRBD1; v_gene: TRBV7-3; CDR3nt: TGTGCCAGCAGCTTTACAGGGGGCCTTTACAATGAGCAATTCTTC; CDR3aa: CASSFTGGLYNEQFF
abundance: NA; j_gene: TRBJ2-1; d_gene: NA; v_gene: TRBV14; CDR3nt: TGTGCCAGCAGTCCGGTCCGGGGAGGATCCCGCGCTGAGCAGTTCTTC; CDR3aa: CASSPVRGGSRAEQFF
abundance: NA; j_gene: TRBJ2-2; d_gene: NA; v_gene: TRBV6-5; CDR3nt: TGTGCCAGCAGTTTATATGGGCCAAGGGGGACCGGGGAGCTGTTTTTT; CDR3aa: CASSLYGPRGTGELFF
abundance: few; j_gene: TRBJ2-3; d_gene: NA; v_gene: TRBV7-2; CDR3nt: TGTGCCAGCAGCTTAACCGGAGTTTGGGCAGATACGCAGTATTTT; CDR3aa: CASSLTGVWADTQYF
abundance: once; j_gene: TRBJ2-3; d_gene: NA; v_gene: TRBV4-2; CDR3nt: TGTGCCAGCAGCTCTCGACTAGTCGTGGATACGCAGTATTTT; CDR3aa: CASSSRLVVDTQYF
abundance: once; j_gene: TRBJ2-7; d_gene: TRBD1; v_gene: TRBV6-5; CDR3nt: TGTGCCAGCAGACCGACAGGGTACGGGGAGCAGTACTTC; CDR3aa: CASRPTGYGEQYF
abundance: NA; j_gene: TRBJ1-3; d_gene: TRBD1; v_gene: TRBV5-1; CDR3nt: TGCGCCAGCAGCGTACAGGGGGCCTCTGGAAACACCATATATTTT; CDR3aa: CASSVQGASGNTIYF
abundance: NA; j_gene: TRBJ2-5; d_gene: NA; v_gene: TRBV9; CDR3nt: TGTGCCAGCAGCGTCCGGGTAAGAGAGACCCAGTACTTC; CDR3aa: CASSVRVRETQYF
abundance: NA; j_gene: TRBJ1-2; d_gene: NA; v_gene: TRBV19; CDR3nt: TGTGCCAGTAGTAAGGGGGGGAACTATGGCTACACCTTC; CDR3aa: CASSKGGNYGYTF
abundance: NA; j_gene: TRBJ2-6; d_gene: TRBD1; v_gene: TRBV5-1; CDR3nt: TGCGCCAGCAGCAGGACAGGGGGGAGCTCTGGGGCCAACGTCCTGACTTTC; CDR3aa: CASSRTGGSSGANVLTF
abundance: once; j_gene: TRBJ2-2; d_gene: TRBD1; v_gene: TRBV7-9; CDR3nt: TGTGCCAGCAGCTCCTCTTGGACAGGGGGCTTCGGGGAGCTGTTTTTT; CDR3aa: CASSSSWTGGFGELFF
abundance: NA; j_gene: TRBJ2-7; d_gene: NA; v_gene: TRBV27; CDR3nt: TGTGCCAGCAGTTTACTATATTCCGGCGAGCAGTACTTC; CDR3aa: CASSLLYSGEQYF
abundance: NA; j_gene: TRBJ2-7; d_gene: NA; v_gene: TRBV7-2; CDR3nt: TGTGCCAGCAGCTTAACCAGCGAGGTTTACGAGCAGTACTTC; CDR3aa: CASSLTSEVYEQYF
abundance: NA; j_gene: TRBJ1-2; d_gene: NA; v_gene: TRBV19; CDR3nt: TGTGCCAGTAGTATGGCGGGGCAGCCTAACTATGGCTACACCTTC; CDR3aa: CASSMAGQPNYGYTF
abundance: NA; j_gene: TRBJ2-6; d_gene: NA; v_gene: TRBV30; CDR3nt: TGTGCCTGGAGTCGAGTCTACTCTGGGGCCAACGTCCTGACTTTC; CDR3aa: CAWSRVYSGANVLTF
abundance: NA; j_gene: TRBJ1-5; d_gene: NA; v_gene: TRBV19; CDR3nt: TGTGCCAGTAGGGCAGATTATAGCAATCAGCCCCAGCATTTT; CDR3aa: CASRADYSNQPQHF
abundance: NA; j_gene: TRBJ1-1; d_gene: NA; v_gene: TRBV2; CDR3nt: TGTGCCAGCAGTGACAGGGCTGAAGCTTTCTTT; CDR3aa: CASSDRAEAFF
abundance: medium-sized; j_gene: TRBJ2-4; d_gene: TRBD2; v_gene: TRBV19; CDR3nt: TGTGCCAGTAGTGCTGGGGCCGGGACTAGCGGGACCAAAAACATTCAGTACTTC; CDR3aa: CASSAGAGTSGTKNIQYF
abundance: NA; j_gene: TRBJ2-1; d_gene: TRBD2; v_gene: TRBV5-1; CDR3nt: TGCGCCAGCTTCTCGACTAGCTCCCAGGGTGAGCAGTTCTTC; CDR3aa: CASFSTSSQGEQFF
abundance: NA; j_gene: TRBJ2-1; d_gene: TRBD2; v_gene: TRBV4-1; CDR3nt: TGCGCCAGCAGCCAACAAGGGACTAGCGGGAGAAATGAGCAGTTCTTC; CDR3aa: CASSQQGTSGRNEQFF
abundance: NA; j_gene: TRBJ2-7; d_gene: TRBD2; v_gene: TRBV5-6; CDR3nt: TGTGCCAGCAGCCGTGCGGGCGGGAGAATGAGGGAGCAGTACTTC; CDR3aa: CASSRAGGRMREQYF
abundance: NA; j_gene: TRBJ2-1; d_gene: TRBD1; v_gene: TRBV9; CDR3nt: TGTGCCAGCAGCGTAGGTAGGGGGCGATACAATGAGCAGTTCTTC; CDR3aa: CASSVGRGRYNEQFF
abundance: few; j_gene: TRBJ2-6; d_gene: NA; v_gene: TRBV4-3; CDR3nt: TGCGCCAGCAGCCAAGAATTCGGGGAGGCCGGGGCCAACGTCCTGACTTTC; CDR3aa: CASSQEFGEAGANVLTF
abundance: NA; j_gene: TRBJ1-1; d_gene: TRBD1; v_gene: TRBV7-2; CDR3nt: TGTGCCAGCAGCTCCCGGACAGGGTGGAGCACTGAAGCTTTCTTT; CDR3aa: CASSSRTGWSTEAFF